This T cell receptor beta chain is drawn from a study of T cells after yellow fever vaccination. The CDR3 length is 15 residues. Between the trimmed V and J ends, which lost 0 bases and 1 base, there was a span of 12 bases. Germline-derived CDR1 and CDR2 are SQVTM and ANQGSEA. Findings and limits, study-wide: Clones that expanded after primary vaccination mostly reappeared after the booster (roughly 97% CD4, approximately 87% CD8). A limited proportion of clonotypes was detected within both the CD4 and CD8 compartments.

Making TCR cDNA involved 5'RACE template switching, which added UMIs and a universal primer site. TCRdb redid the calling of the 5' RACE reads with MiXCR, one entry per CDR3 protein. The table shows 80,000 to 100,000 distinct CDR3 sequences, with under 9% occurring only once. The sequences come from CD8+ T cells not binding an NS4B(214-222) dextramer, sorted from PBMCs, collected less than 16 days after the first yellow fever vaccination. The TCR was taken from a young man who received the YFV17D yellow fever vaccine. This chain connects TRBV29-1 to TRBJ1-1; D call uncertain. This chain's CDR3 is CSVEDPGQENTEAFF. The CDR3 DNA follows: TGCAGCGTTGAAGATCCAGGTCAAGAGAACACTGAAGCTTTCTTT.